The 2 T cell receptor beta chains reported below all come from one sample, sequenced in a study of blood T cells in healthy people across ages. Combining a sample-barcoded 5' primer with a J-beta primer mix, a second PCR ran for roughly 7 to 12 cycles. MiXCR was run by TCRdb on the 5' RACE reads, yielding one entry per CDR3 protein. The table has under 1,100,000 distinct CDR3 sequences, roughly 24% seen once. These same data were also listed under a study on T cells of mothers and their children.

The sample comprised blood. These receptors came from a girl under 10 years old in good health.

This clonotype was counted a few times. The V and J genes are TRBV7-2 and TRBJ1-1; D might be TRBD1 (6 bases). CDR1 and CDR2 from the germline V gene are SGHTA and FQGNSA. Trimming removed 4 bases from V and 2 bases from J, with 14 bases in between. This CDR3 is 15 amino acids long. The CDR3 region is CASSSSGGLNTEAFF. The CDR3 DNA sequence: TGTGCCAGCAGCTCGTCCGGGGGGCTAAACACTGAAGCTTTCTTT.

The chain links TRBV20-1 to TRBJ1-6; the match to TRBD1 covers 7 bases. The CDR3 has 12 residues. Unmatched junction bases numbered 2, after V lost 6 bases and J lost 6 bases. Germline values: CDR1 DFQATT, CDR2 SNEGSKA (reference sequence). CDR3 nucleotide sequence: TGCAGTGCGTCAGGGGGTAATTCACCCCTCCACTTT. This encodes CSASGGNSPLHF.